The 18 T cell receptor beta chains below all came from one sample that was sequenced in a study of blood T cell repertoires in COVID-19. Method: immunoSEQ multiplex PCR; TCRdb's copy keeps in-frame clones and lacks some. This table holds fewer than 60,000 clones, approximately 90% found once. The sample was peripheral blood. The source is a human donor with acute or convalescent COVID-19. The donor label of this sample is uncertain.

V gene TRBV4-2 combines with J gene TRBJ2-1, with D tentatively TRBD2 (7 bases). The germline gives CDR1 LGHNA, CDR2 YNFKEQ. The CDR3 is 17 residues long. Trimming stripped 0 bases from V and 7 bases from J, with 19 bases between. CDR3 in amino acids: CASSQDLGGDKWNEQFF. The CDR3, as DNA: TGTGCCAGCAGCCAAGATTTGGGGGGGGACAAATGGAATGAGCAGTTCTTC.

This clone was counted once. This chain uses TRBV5-1 with TRBJ1-2; D possibly corresponds to TRBD1 (6 bases). The germline V and J ends were trimmed by 2 bases and 6 bases, with 14 bases remaining between them. The CDR3 is 14 amino acids. Per germline, CDR1 SGHRS and CDR2 YFSETQ. CDR3 nucleotide sequence: TGCGCCAGCAGCTTTCCCGGGACACATAATGGCTACACCTTC. Residues: CASSFPGTHNGYTF.

The genes are TRBV7-3 and TRBJ2-6; D ambiguous. V lost 3 bases and J lost 0, with 6 bases in between. Germline CDR1 reads SGHTA; CDR2 reads FQGTGA. The CDR3 runs to 15 residues. CDR3 sequence: CASSFLASGANVLTF. The CDR3 DNA reads TGTGCCAGCAGCTTTTTGGCCTCTGGGGCCAACGTCCTGACTTTC. Full variable domain (rest looked up from reference TRBV7-3 and TRBJ2-6): GAGVSQTPSNKVTEKGKYVELRCDPISGHTALYWYRQSLGQGPEFLIYFQGTGAADDSGLPNDRFFAVRPEGSVSTLKIQRTERGDSAVYLCASSFLASGANVLTFGAGSRLTVL.

The genes are TRBV9 and TRBJ2-3, with 9 positions matching TRBD1. With 3 bases clipped from V and 10 bases from J, the junction kept 6 bases outside the gene matches. This CDR3 is built from 13 residues. In germline, CDR1 is SGDLS, CDR2 YYNGEE. As DNA, the CDR3 is TGTGCCAGCAGCGAACAGGGGGCCGGAGCGCAGTATTTT. As protein: CASSEQGAGAQYF.

The chain uses TRBV7-2 and TRBJ2-2; D gene unclear. Between the trimmed V and J ends, which lost 10 bases and 0 bases, there was a span of 15 bases. The CDR3 is made up of 15 amino acids. CDR1 and CDR2 (germline): SGHTA, FQGNSA. The CDR3 protein is CATQSRVTNTGELFF. DNA for the CDR3: TGTGCCACTCAGAGCCGGGTCACGAACACCGGGGAGCTGTTTTTT.

This clone occurred once. The V and J genes are TRBV2 and TRBJ2-2; 11 bases fit TRBD2. Germline V gene sequence: CDR1 SNHLY, CDR2 FYNNEI. V lost 4 bases to trimming and J lost 1 base; unmatched junction nucleotides: 11. This CDR3 is built from 19 residues. The CDR3 loop is CASSVWLAGGFENTGELFF. Written as DNA, the CDR3 is TGTGCCAGCAGTGTTTGGCTAGCGGGGGGCTTTGAGAACACCGGGGAGCTGTTTTTT.

The rearrangement links TRBV3-1 (or the pseudogene TRBV3-2) to TRBJ2-7; perhaps TRBD2 as D (6 bases). Between the trimmed V and J ends, which lost 10 bases and 5 bases, there was a span of 24 bases. The V gene's germline CDR1 is LGHDT and CDR2 YNNKEL (reference sequence). The CDR3 runs 15 residues. The CDR3 DNA reads as TGTGCCACCACACCACGCGGGGCGGTCCGACACGAGCAGTACGTC. Its translation: CATTPRGAVRHEQYV.

The rearrangement links TRBV7-9 to TRBJ1-5, with 8 bases that match TRBD1. V lost 2 bases and J lost 2; bases outside the gene matches: 5. Germline CDR1 and CDR2: SEHNR and FQNEAQ (reference sequence). The CDR3 runs 16 residues. CDR3 region: CASSLYLGQGNQPQHF. CDR3 nucleotide sequence: TGTGCCAGCAGCTTATACTTGGGACAGGGCAATCAGCCCCAGCATTTT.

DNA for the CDR3: TGTGCCAGCTCACTAATTACAGGCTCCTATAATTCACCCCTCCACTTT. Residues: CASSLITGSYNSPLHF. This chain joins TRBV18 and TRBJ1-6; a weak D match, TRBD1 (5 bases). The CDR3 sequence is 16 residues long. Per germline, CDR1 KGHSH and CDR2 LQKENI. Trimming took off 4 bases at V and 0 bases at J, with 10 bases between the two ends.

The chain has TRBV19 and TRBJ2-3, with 8 bases fitting TRBD2. Losses at the gene ends were 1 base for V and 1 base for J; bases not matched to a gene: 4. Germline loops: CDR1 LNHDA, CDR2 SQIVND (reference sequence). The CDR3 is made up of 16 amino acids. CDR3 residues: CASSIVAAGGTDTQYF. The CDR3 nucleotides are TGTGCCAGTAGTATAGTGGCAGCGGGAGGCACAGATACGCAGTATTTT.

The CDR3: CAISDPTVSYEQYV. The DNA of the CDR3 is TGTGCCATCAGTGACCCGACAGTTTCCTACGAGCAGTACGTC. The rearrangement links TRBV10-3 to TRBJ2-7; tentative D call: TRBD1 (5 bases). Per germline, CDR1 ENHRY and CDR2 SYGVKD. V lost 3 bases, J lost 1 base, and 10 bases lay in between. This CDR3 has 14 residues.

The chain has TRBV5-5 and TRBJ1-5; 8 bases align to TRBD1. With 4 bases clipped from V and 4 bases from J, the junction kept 13 bases outside the gene matches. The CDR3 extends over 17 amino acids. Germline lookup yields CDR1 SGHKS and CDR2 YYEKEE (reference sequence). CDR3 sequence: CASSPSPTGVGNQPQHF. CDR3 in DNA: TGTGCCAGCAGCCCCTCTCCGACAGGGGTGGGTAATCAGCCCCAGCATTTT.

V and J are TRBV6-5 and TRBJ1-5; D remains unclear. V was clipped by 6 bases and J by 0 bases, with 6 bases between them. This CDR3 is 13 amino acids long. Germline V gives CDR1 MNHEY, CDR2 SVGAGI. The CDR3 region is CASRQYSNQPQHF. CDR3 in DNA: TGTGCCAGCAGGCAGTATAGCAATCAGCCCCAGCATTTT.

A few counts support this clone. The chain uses TRBV7-2 and TRBJ1-6; 8 positions agree with TRBD1. This CDR3 is built from 15 residues. V lost 3 bases, J lost 16 bases, and 14 bases stayed unmatched. From germline, CDR1 is SGHTA and CDR2 FQGNSA. The CDR3 loop reads CASSLLDRAIPMLHF. DNA of the CDR3: TGTGCCAGCAGCTTGCTGGACAGGGCTATTCCCATGCTCCACTTT.

The chain uses TRBV6-5 and TRBJ2-4; D gene uncertain. V was cut by 8 bases and J by 0 bases, with 14 bases left in between. This CDR3 is 15 amino acids long. Germline assignment: CDR1 MNHEY and CDR2 SVGAGI. DNA for the CDR3: TGTGCCAGCGAAGCCCGAGTTCTAGCCAAAAACATTCAGTACTTC. Protein sequence: CASEARVLAKNIQYF.

The gene calls are TRBV3-1 (or the pseudogene TRBV3-2) and TRBJ2-7; 7 bases fit TRBD1. V lost 1 base to trimming and J lost 4 bases; unmatched junction nucleotides: 4. The CDR3 loop spans 14 amino acids. Germline CDR1 LGHDT, CDR2 YNNKEL (reference sequence). This CDR3 reads CASSQGQGIYEQYF. The CDR3 DNA follows: TGTGCCAGCAGCCAAGGACAGGGAATATACGAGCAGTACTTC.

This chain links TRBV24-1 with TRBJ1-1; tentative D call: TRBD1 (6 bases). Germline V gives CDR1 KGHDR, CDR2 SFDVKD. V gave up 4 bases and J gave up 3 bases, with 8 bases separating them. The CDR3 is 13 amino acids. The CDR3 protein is CATSERTDTEAFF. The DNA of the CDR3 is TGTGCCACCAGTGAAAGGACAGACACTGAAGCTTTCTTT.

This sequence joins TRBV6-2 or TRBV6-3 and TRBJ2-5, with TRBD1 matching 7 bases. The CDR3 spans 18 residues. CDR1 MNHEY and CDR2 SVGEGT come from the germline V gene. The J segment lost 5 bases and the V segment lost 0 bases, leaving 15 bases of the junction unmatched. The CDR3 DNA reads as TGTGCCAGCAGTTACTCGAGGGTATGGGACAGAGTGAGGGAGACCCAGTACTTC. Protein product: CASSYSRVWDRVRETQYF.